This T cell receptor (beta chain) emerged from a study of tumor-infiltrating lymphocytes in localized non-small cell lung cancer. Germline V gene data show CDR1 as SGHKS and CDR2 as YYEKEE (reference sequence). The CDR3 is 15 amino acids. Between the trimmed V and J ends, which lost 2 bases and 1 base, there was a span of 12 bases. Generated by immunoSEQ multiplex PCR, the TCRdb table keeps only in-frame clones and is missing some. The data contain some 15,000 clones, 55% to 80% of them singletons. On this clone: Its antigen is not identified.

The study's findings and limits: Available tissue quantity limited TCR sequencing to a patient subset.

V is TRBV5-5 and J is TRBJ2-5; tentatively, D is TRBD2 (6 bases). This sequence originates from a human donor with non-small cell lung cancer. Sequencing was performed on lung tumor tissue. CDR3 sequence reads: CASSFDRLGQETQYF. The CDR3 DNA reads TGTGCCAGCAGCTTCGATCGACTAGGCCAAGAGACCCAGTACTTC.